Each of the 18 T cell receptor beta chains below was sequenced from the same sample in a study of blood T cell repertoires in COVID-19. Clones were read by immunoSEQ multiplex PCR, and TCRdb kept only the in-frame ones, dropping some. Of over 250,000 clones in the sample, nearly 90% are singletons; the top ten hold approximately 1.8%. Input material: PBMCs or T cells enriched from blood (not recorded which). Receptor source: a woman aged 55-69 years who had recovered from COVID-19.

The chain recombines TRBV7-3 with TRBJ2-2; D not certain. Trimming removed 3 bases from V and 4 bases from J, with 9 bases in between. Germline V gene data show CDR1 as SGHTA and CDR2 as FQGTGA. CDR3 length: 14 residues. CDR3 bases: TGTGCCAGCAGCTTCTTAGGCGGCACCGGGGAGCTGTTTTTT. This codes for CASSFLGGTGELFF.

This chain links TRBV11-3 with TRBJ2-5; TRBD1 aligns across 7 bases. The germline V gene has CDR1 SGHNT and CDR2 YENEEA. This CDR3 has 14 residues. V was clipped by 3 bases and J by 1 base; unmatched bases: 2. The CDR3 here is CASSFGTVQETQYF. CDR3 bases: TGTGCCAGCAGCTTCGGGACAGTCCAAGAGACCCAGTACTTC.

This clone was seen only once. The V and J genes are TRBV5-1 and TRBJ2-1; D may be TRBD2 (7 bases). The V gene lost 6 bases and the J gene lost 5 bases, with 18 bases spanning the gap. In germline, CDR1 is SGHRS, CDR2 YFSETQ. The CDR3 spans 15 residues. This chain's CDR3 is CASTTGGQANNEQFF. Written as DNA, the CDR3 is TGCGCCAGCACCACGGGGGGACAAGCAAACAATGAGCAGTTCTTC.

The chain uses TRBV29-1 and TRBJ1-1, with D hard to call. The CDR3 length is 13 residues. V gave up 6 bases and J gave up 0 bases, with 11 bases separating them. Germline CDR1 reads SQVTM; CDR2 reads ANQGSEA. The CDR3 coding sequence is TGCAGCGTAAGCAGGTCGTTGAACACTGAAGCTTTCTTT. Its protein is CSVSRSLNTEAFF.

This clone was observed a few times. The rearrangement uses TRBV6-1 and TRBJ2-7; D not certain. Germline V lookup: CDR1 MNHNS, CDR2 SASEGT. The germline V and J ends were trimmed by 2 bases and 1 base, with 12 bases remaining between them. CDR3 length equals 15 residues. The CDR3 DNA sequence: TGTGCCAGCAGTGAACTGGTCCTATCGTCCTACGAGCAGTACTTC. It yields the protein CASSELVLSSYEQYF.

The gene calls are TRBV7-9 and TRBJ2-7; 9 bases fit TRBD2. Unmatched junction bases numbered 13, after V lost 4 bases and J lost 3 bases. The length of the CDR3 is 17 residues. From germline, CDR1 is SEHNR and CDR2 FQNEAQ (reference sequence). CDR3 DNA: TGTGCCAGCAGCTCCCGGCGGAGCGGGGGGATGAGCTACGAGCAGTACTTC. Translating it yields CASSSRRSGGMSYEQYF.

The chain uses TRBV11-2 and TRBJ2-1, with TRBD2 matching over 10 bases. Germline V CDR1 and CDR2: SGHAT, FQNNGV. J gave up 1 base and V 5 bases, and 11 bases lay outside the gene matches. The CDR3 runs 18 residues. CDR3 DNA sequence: TGTGCCAGCAGCCCAGCGGGGGGGCCGTGGAGTTCCTACAATGAGCAGTTCTTC. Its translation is CASSPAGGPWSSYNEQFF.

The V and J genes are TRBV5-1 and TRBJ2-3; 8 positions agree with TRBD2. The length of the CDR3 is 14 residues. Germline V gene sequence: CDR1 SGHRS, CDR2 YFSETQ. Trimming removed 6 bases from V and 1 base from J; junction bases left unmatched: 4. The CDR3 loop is CASNSGVGTDTQYF. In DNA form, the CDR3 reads TGCGCCAGCAATAGCGGGGTGGGCACAGATACGCAGTATTTT.

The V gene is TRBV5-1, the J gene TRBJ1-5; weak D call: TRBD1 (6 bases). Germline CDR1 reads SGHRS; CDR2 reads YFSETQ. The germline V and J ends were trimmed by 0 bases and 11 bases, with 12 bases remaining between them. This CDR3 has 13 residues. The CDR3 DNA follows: TGCGCCAGCAGCTTGGATGGGGCAGGGGCCCAGCATTTT. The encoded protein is CASSLDGAGAQHF.

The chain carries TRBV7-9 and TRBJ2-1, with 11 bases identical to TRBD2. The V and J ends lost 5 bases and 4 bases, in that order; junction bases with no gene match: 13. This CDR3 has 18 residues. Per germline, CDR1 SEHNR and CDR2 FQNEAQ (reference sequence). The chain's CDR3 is CASSPASIAGGRYNEQFF. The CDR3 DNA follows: TGTGCCAGCAGCCCCGCAAGTATAGCGGGAGGGCGATACAATGAGCAGTTCTTC.

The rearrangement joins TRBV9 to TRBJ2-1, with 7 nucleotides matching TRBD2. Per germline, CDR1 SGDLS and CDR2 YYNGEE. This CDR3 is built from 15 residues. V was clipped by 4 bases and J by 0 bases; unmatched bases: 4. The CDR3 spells CASSPTSDSYNEQFF. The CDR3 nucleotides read TGTGCCAGCAGCCCTACTAGCGACTCCTACAATGAGCAGTTCTTC.

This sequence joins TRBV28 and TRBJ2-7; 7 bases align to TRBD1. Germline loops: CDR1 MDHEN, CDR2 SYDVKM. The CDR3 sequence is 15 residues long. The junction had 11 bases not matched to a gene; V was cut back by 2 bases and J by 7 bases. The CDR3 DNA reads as TGTGCCAGCAGTTTAGTGGGGACAGCCCTCGGTGAGCAGTACTTC. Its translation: CASSLVGTALGEQYF.

CDR3 region: CASSEDPTGQGRYGYTF. The CDR3 region has the DNA TGTGCCAGCAGCGAGGACCCCACCGGACAGGGTCGGTATGGCTACACCTTC. This chain links TRBV9 with TRBJ1-2, with 8 bases that match TRBD1. Looked up from germline, CDR1 is SGDLS and CDR2 is YYNGEE. This CDR3 has 17 amino acids. The ends lost 3 bases at V and 5 bases at J; junction bases unmatched: 15.

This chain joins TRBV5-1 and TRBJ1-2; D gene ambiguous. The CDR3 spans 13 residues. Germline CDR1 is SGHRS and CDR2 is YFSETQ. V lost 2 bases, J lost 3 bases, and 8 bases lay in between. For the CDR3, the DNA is TGCGCCAGCAGCTTTATTGGGCACTATGGCTACACCTTC. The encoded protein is CASSFIGHYGYTF.

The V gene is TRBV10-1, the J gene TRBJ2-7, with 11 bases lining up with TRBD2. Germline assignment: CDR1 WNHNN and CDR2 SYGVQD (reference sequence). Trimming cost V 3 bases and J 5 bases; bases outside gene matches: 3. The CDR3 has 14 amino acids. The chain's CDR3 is CASSELAGDNEQYF. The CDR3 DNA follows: TGCGCCAGCAGTGAACTAGCGGGAGATAACGAGCAGTACTTC.

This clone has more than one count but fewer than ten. CDR3: CASRRTGDRAYYGYTF. The CDR3 region has the DNA TGTGCCAGTAGACGGACAGGGGATCGGGCTTACTATGGCTACACCTTC. The chain is built from TRBV19 and TRBJ1-2, with 9 bases that match TRBD1. V shed 6 bases and J 3 bases; nucleotides not matched to a gene: 11. Germline V gene lookup returns CDR1 LNHDA and CDR2 SQIVND (reference sequence). There are 16 residues in the CDR3.

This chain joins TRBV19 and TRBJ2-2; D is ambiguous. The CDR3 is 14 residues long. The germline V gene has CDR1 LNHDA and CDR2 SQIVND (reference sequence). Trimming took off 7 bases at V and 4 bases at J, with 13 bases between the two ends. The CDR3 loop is CASKLAVITGELFF. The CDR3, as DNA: TGTGCCAGTAAGTTGGCAGTTATCACCGGGGAGCTGTTTTTT.

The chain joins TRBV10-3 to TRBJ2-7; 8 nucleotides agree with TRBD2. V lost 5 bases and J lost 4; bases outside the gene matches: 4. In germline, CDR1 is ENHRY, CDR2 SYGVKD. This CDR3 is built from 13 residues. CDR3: CAISLSGVYEQYF. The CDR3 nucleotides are TGTGCCATCAGTCTTAGCGGGGTTTACGAGCAGTACTTC.